This passage covers 16 T cell receptor beta chains from one sample sequenced in a study of blood T cell repertoires in COVID-19. The repertoire was sequenced with immunoSEQ multiplex PCR; TCRdb's copy has only in-frame clones and lacks some. Here the sample spans around 400,000 clones, over 75% being singletons. Specimen: peripheral blood. These receptors were collected from a woman aged 60-75 years with COVID-19, enrolled during active disease.

The gene calls are TRBV19 and TRBJ2-5; 7 bases fit TRBD1. CDR1 and CDR2 (germline): LNHDA, SQIVND (reference sequence). The CDR3 totals 15 residues. The V gene end was trimmed by 9 bases and the J gene end by 2 bases; junction bases not matched to a gene: 12. The CDR3 sequence: CASARQGVGQETQYF. The CDR3 coding sequence is TGTGCCAGCGCTAGACAGGGAGTGGGACAAGAGACCCAGTACTTC.

The V call is TRBV5-1, the J call TRBJ2-3; perhaps TRBD2 as D (6 bases). CDR3 length equals 14 residues. CDR1 SGHRS and CDR2 YFSETQ come from the germline V gene. The ends were cut back, 0 bases at V and 5 bases at J, with 10 bases in the middle. CDR3 bases: TGCGCCAGCAGCTTGGGCGGGGAAAGAGATACGCAGTATTTT. Its translation is CASSLGGERDTQYF.

The J gene is TRBJ2-1, the V gene TRBV11-2; 12 bases are a match to TRBD2. The germline gives CDR1 SGHAT, CDR2 FQNNGV. The V and J ends lost 5 bases and 6 bases, in that order; junction bases with no gene match: 5. This CDR3 has 15 amino acids. CDR3 residues: CASSLLAGGPNEQFF. The CDR3 DNA follows: TGTGCCAGCAGCCTACTAGCGGGGGGTCCCAATGAGCAGTTCTTC.

The chain recombines TRBV6-5 with TRBJ1-6; 8 positions match TRBD1. The CDR3 sequence is 15 residues long. Germline assignment: CDR1 MNHEY and CDR2 SVGAGI. V lost 2 bases and J lost 7; bases outside the gene matches: 4. CDR3 in DNA: TGTGCCAGCAGTTACGGGGGGACAGGAAATTCACCCCTCCACTTT. Translation: CASSYGGTGNSPLHF.

The J gene is TRBJ2-2, the V gene TRBV28; TRBD2 is a possible D gene (5 bases). The CDR3 runs 11 residues. In germline, CDR1 is MDHEN, CDR2 SYDVKM. V lost 7 bases, J lost 7 bases, and 7 bases lay in between. The CDR3 spells CASTRDGELFF. The CDR3, as DNA: TGTGCCAGCACCCGGGACGGGGAGCTGTTTTTT.

The V call is TRBV5-8, the J call TRBJ1-2; unclear D gene. The V end was cut by 3 bases, the J end by 10 bases, with 13 bases between. Germline lookup yields CDR1 SGHTS and CDR2 YDEGEE. The CDR3 contains 12 residues. Here the CDR3 reads CASSSLSRSYTF. In nucleotides, the CDR3 is TGTGCCAGCAGCTCCCTGTCCCGGTCCTACACCTTC. Variable domain in full (rest from reference TRBV5-8 and TRBJ1-2): EAGVTQSPTHLIKTRGQQATLRCSPISGHTSVYWYQQALGLGLQFLLWYDEGEERNRGNFPPRFSGRQFPNYSSELNVNALELEDSALYLCASSSLSRSYTFGSGTRLTVV.

The chain carries TRBV28 and TRBJ1-2, with D tentatively TRBD1 (6 bases). Germline lookup yields CDR1 MDHEN and CDR2 SYDVKM. Trimming left V 11 bases short and J 4 bases short, with 17 bases between. The CDR3 covers 13 residues. The CDR3 DNA reads as TGTGCCTCTGAACAGGGAACGGTCTATGGCTACACCTTC. Protein: CASEQGTVYGYTF.

The rearrangement links TRBV4-1 to TRBJ1-3; D is undetermined. This CDR3 spans 21 amino acids. Deletions cut 4 bases from V and 1 base from J, with 29 bases between. Germline-derived CDR1 and CDR2 are MGHRA and YSYEKL. In nucleotides, the CDR3 is TGCGCCAGCAGCCCCTCCCCGACGGCGGGCGGAGGTTTTAGTTCTGGAAACACCATATATTTT. Protein sequence: CASSPSPTAGGGFSSGNTIYF.

J is TRBJ1-5 and V is TRBV5-1; weak D call: TRBD1 (6 bases). This CDR3 has 15 amino acids. Trimming pared 0 bases from V and 5 bases from J, leaving 12 bases between. Germline V gives CDR1 SGHRS, CDR2 YFSETQ. The CDR3, as DNA: TGCGCCAGCAGCTTGGAGGGACACCTTTATCAGCCCCAGCATTTT. It encodes CASSLEGHLYQPQHF.

The CDR3 DNA follows: TGTGCCATCAGTGAGTCAGGAACAGGGAGCCTCTCTGGGGCCAACGTCCTGACTTTC. Translation gives CAISESGTGSLSGANVLTF. The chain links TRBV10-3 to TRBJ2-6; possibly TRBD1 for D (6 bases). CDR1 ENHRY and CDR2 SYGVKD come from the germline V gene. Trimming took off 0 bases at V and 0 bases at J, with 15 bases between the two ends. This CDR3 contains 19 residues.

The chain has TRBV7-3 and TRBJ1-1; 10 bases are shared with TRBD1. Per germline, CDR1 SGHTA and CDR2 FQGTGA. Germline trimming cut 0 bases from V and 11 bases from J; bases unmatched to any gene: 6. There are 14 residues in the CDR3. The CDR3 sequence is CASSLTPTGGEAFF. The CDR3, as DNA: TGTGCCAGCAGCTTAACCCCGACAGGGGGCGAGGCTTTCTTT.

The J gene is TRBJ2-3, the V gene TRBV5-1; 7 bases are shared with TRBD2. Germline V CDR1 and CDR2: SGHRS, YFSETQ. The V gene end was trimmed by 6 bases and the J gene end by 2 bases; junction bases not matched to a gene: 6. The CDR3 sequence is 14 residues long. CDR3: CASMGGVFTDTQYF. The CDR3 region has the DNA TGCGCCAGCATGGGAGGGGTTTTCACAGATACGCAGTATTTT.

The chain links TRBV15 to TRBJ2-2, with 7 positions matching TRBD1. Germline CDR1 LNHNV, CDR2 YYDKDF (reference sequence). After removal of 9 bases from V and 6 bases from J, the junction contained 10 bases not matched to a gene. The length of the CDR3 is 14 residues. The CDR3 DNA sequence: TGTGCCACGAAATGGGACAGCAACCCCGGGGAGCTGTTTTTT. It yields the protein CATKWDSNPGELFF.

The CDR3 bases are TGTGCCAGCAGCTTCCTGGACAGCCACTACGAGCAGTACTTC. Its protein product is CASSFLDSHYEQYF. V is TRBV5-6 and J is TRBJ2-7; maybe TRBD1 (6 bases). V lost 2 bases and J lost 3, with 12 bases in between. Germline assignment: CDR1 SGHDT and CDR2 YYEEEE. The CDR3 is made up of 14 amino acids.

This clone showed up just a few times. The genes are TRBV10-1 and TRBJ1-3; a possible D gene is TRBD1 (5 bases). Trimming cost V 11 bases and J 4 bases, with 18 bases left between them. This CDR3 is 14 amino acids long. Germline V gives CDR1 WNHNN, CDR2 SYGVQD (reference sequence). The CDR3 protein is CAGLVPAGGNTIYF. CDR3 nucleotide sequence: TGCGCCGGGCTCGTGCCGGCAGGGGGAAACACCATATATTTT.

V usage is TRBV7-3 and J usage is TRBJ2-1; maybe TRBD2 (5 bases). Trimming took off 2 bases at V and 2 bases at J, with 10 bases between the two ends. Germline loops: CDR1 SGHTA, CDR2 FQGTGA. The CDR3 loop spans 15 amino acids. The CDR3 coding sequence is TGTGCCAGCAGCTTACGAGCGGATACCTACAATGAGCAGTTCTTC. Translating gives CASSLRADTYNEQFF.